The rows below give T cell receptor beta chains drawn from one sample of a study of OX40 agonist ivuxolimab in advanced cancers. Profiled with immunoSEQ multiplex PCR; TCRdb holds only in-frame clones, not every one. The sample holds fewer than 80,000 clones, 60% to 80% seen once. The sequencing used CD4+ or CD8+ T cells sorted from blood, collected in a trial of the OX40 agonist ivuxolimab. These receptors originate from an adult with an advanced solid tumor such as melanoma, head and neck, liver or kidney cancer. The CDR3 runs from the conserved cysteine through the conserved F or W. A D gene is named only where the DNA matches it firmly. Expanded clones are given a class, and other clones once, few, many or no size at all.

J: TRBJ2-2; D: TRBD2; size: once; V: TRBV9; CDR3: CASSVGISGRFGELFF; DNA: TGTGCCAGCAGCGTAGGGATTAGCGGGAGATTCGGGGAGCTGTTTTTT
J: TRBJ1-2; D: .; size: .; V: TRBV7-6; CDR3: CASSLEPRQRDGYTF; DNA: TGTGCCAGCAGCTTAGAACCCCGACAGAGAGATGGCTACACCTTC
J: TRBJ2-7; D: TRBD1; size: few; V: TRBV5-1; CDR3: CASSLARDRVGGEQYF; DNA: TGCGCCAGCAGCCTAGCCCGAGACAGGGTGGGCGGCGAGCAGTACTTC
J: TRBJ1-2; D: TRBD1; size: .; V: TRBV4-1; CDR3: CASSQGERQGDYGYTF; DNA: TGCGCCAGCAGCCAAGGAGAAAGACAGGGTGACTATGGCTACACCTTC
J: TRBJ2-1; D: TRBD1; size: .; V: TRBV28; CDR3: CASSIDRADNEQFF; DNA: TGTGCCAGCAGTATAGACAGGGCGGACAATGAGCAGTTCTTC
J: TRBJ1-2; D: TRBD1; size: .; V: TRBV10-3; CDR3: CAISESRVRQGISHYGYTF; DNA: TGTGCCATCAGTGAGTCGCGGGTTAGACAGGGAATTTCTCACTATGGCTACACCTTC
J: TRBJ2-5; D: TRBD2; size: .; V: TRBV4-1; CDR3: CASSQVEVWTSGTTRFQETQYF; DNA: TGCGCCAGCAGCCAAGTTGAAGTCTGGACTAGCGGGACCACGAGATTTCAAGAGACCCAGTACTTC
J: TRBJ1-1; D: .; size: once; V: TRBV18; CDR3: CASSPSLNTEAFF; DNA: TGTGCCAGCTCACCAAGCTTGAACACTGAAGCTTTCTTT
J: TRBJ1-5; D: .; size: .; V: TRBV6-1; CDR3: CASSEIGNQPQHF; DNA: TGTGCCAGCAGTGAAATCGGCAATCAGCCCCAGCATTTT
J: TRBJ2-5; D: TRBD2; size: .; V: TRBV9; CDR3: CASSLSSGREETQYF; DNA: TGTGCCAGCAGCCTTTCTAGCGGGAGGGAAGAGACCCAGTACTTC
J: TRBJ1-6; D: .; size: .; V: TRBV19; CDR3: CASSKIQGIAYNSPLHF; DNA: TGTGCCAGTAGTAAGATCCAGGGGATCGCGTATAATTCACCCCTCCACTTT
J: TRBJ1-5; D: .; size: many; V: TRBV28; CDR3: CASRLESHWHF; DNA: TGTGCCAGCAGACTCGAGTCCCACTGGCATTTT
J: TRBJ2-4; D: .; size: .; V: TRBV9; CDR3: CASSVDAGRTKNIQYF; DNA: TGTGCCAGCAGCGTAGATGCGGGAAGGACCAAAAACATTCAGTACTTC
J: TRBJ1-1; D: .; size: .; V: TRBV30; CDR3: CAWKSWMNTEAFF; DNA: TGTGCCTGGAAAAGTTGGATGAACACTGAAGCTTTCTTT
J: TRBJ1-1; D: .; size: .; V: TRBV19; CDR3: CASRPGGGVAEAFF; DNA: TGTGCCAGCCGACCCGGTGGAGGAGTAGCTGAAGCTTTCTTT
J: TRBJ2-2; D: TRBD1; size: few; V: TRBV6-6; CDR3: CASSKHQTGTGGMFF; DNA: TGTGCCAGCAGCAAACACCAAACCGGGACAGGGGGGATGTTTTTT
J: TRBJ1-2; D: .; size: few; V: TRBV6-1; CDR3: CASRDPYAQLYTF; DNA: TGTGCCAGCCGGGACCCCTACGCCCAGTTATACACCTTC
J: TRBJ2-3; D: .; size: .; V: TRBV5-4; CDR3: CASSRGAMGKADTQYF; DNA: TGTGCCAGCAGCCGCGGCGCTATGGGGAAAGCAGATACGCAGTATTTT
J: TRBJ1-3; D: .; size: .; V: TRBV30; CDR3: CAWSGKGPGNTIYF; DNA: TGTGCCTGGAGTGGGAAGGGGCCTGGAAACACCATATATTTT
J: TRBJ2-7; D: TRBD1; size: .; V: TRBV30; CDR3: CAWSTGQGGYEQYF; DNA: TGTGCCTGGAGTACTGGACAGGGGGGCTACGAGCAGTACTTC
J: TRBJ2-2; D: TRBD2; size: .; V: TRBV19; CDR3: CATVGEAGTNTGELFF; DNA: TGTGCCACAGTGGGGGAAGCGGGGACGAACACCGGGGAGCTGTTTTTT
J: TRBJ1-2; D: .; size: .; V: TRBV5-5; CDR3: CASSLEGGAPYGYTF; DNA: TGTGCCAGCAGCTTGGAAGGGGGTGCCCCCTATGGCTACACCTTC
J: TRBJ1-5; D: TRBD1; size: once; V: TRBV4-1; CDR3: CASSQGFGRGLQPQHF; DNA: TGCGCCAGCAGCCAAGGATTCGGCAGGGGGCTTCAGCCCCAGCATTTT
J: TRBJ2-2; D: .; size: .; V: TRBV19; CDR3: CASRNTGELFF; DNA: TGTGCCAGTAGGAACACCGGGGAGCTGTTTTTT
J: TRBJ2-3; D: .; size: .; V: TRBV2; CDR3: CALLDQSSTDTQYF; DNA: TGTGCCCTCCTGGACCAGTCTAGCACAGATACGCAGTATTTT
J: TRBJ2-7; D: TRBD2; size: few; V: TRBV27; CDR3: CASSSGSGREYF; DNA: TGTGCCAGCAGTTCGGGTAGCGGGAGGGAGTACTTC
J: TRBJ2-2; D: .; size: .; V: TRBV4-1; CDR3: CASSQNRQETGELFF; DNA: TGCGCCAGCAGCCAAAACCGACAGGAAACCGGGGAGCTGTTTTTT
J: TRBJ2-3; D: .; size: .; V: TRBV7-9; CDR3: CASSPRQDRTTDTQYF; DNA: TGTGCCAGCAGCCCGAGACAGGATAGAACCACAGATACGCAGTATTTT
J: TRBJ1-2; D: TRBD1; size: .; V: TRBV28; CDR3: CASSLHSLGQGGGGYTF; DNA: TGTGCCAGCAGTTTACATAGTTTGGGACAGGGCGGCGGTGGCTACACCTTC
J: TRBJ1-5; D: .; size: few; V: TRBV6-6; CDR3: CASSSNQPQHF; DNA: TGTGCCAGCAGCTCCAATCAGCCCCAGCATTTT
J: TRBJ2-3; D: TRBD2; size: .; V: TRBV6-1; CDR3: CASRSGGSTDTQYF; DNA: TGTGCCAGCAGGTCCGGGGGGAGCACAGATACGCAGTATTTT
J: TRBJ1-1; D: .; size: .; V: TRBV6-1; CDR3: CASSEQGLWTEAFF; DNA: TGTGCCAGCAGTGAGCAGGGGCTCTGGACTGAAGCTTTCTTT
J: TRBJ1-4; D: .; size: .; V: TRBV30; CDR3: CAWGDRNEKLFF; DNA: TGTGCCTGGGGGGACCGGAATGAAAAACTGTTTTTT
J: TRBJ2-3; D: .; size: few; V: TRBV4-1; CDR3: CASSQAPTSRGADTQYF; DNA: TGCGCCAGCAGCCAAGCCCCGACTAGCAGGGGGGCAGATACGCAGTATTTT
J: TRBJ1-2; D: .; size: .; V: TRBV28; CDR3: CASSYHQGGYGYTF; DNA: TGTGCCAGCAGTTACCATCAGGGCGGGTATGGCTACACCTTC
J: TRBJ2-3; D: TRBD2; size: once; V: TRBV19; CDR3: CASTGLAGYTDTQYF; DNA: TGTGCCAGTACGGGGCTAGCGGGGTACACAGATACGCAGTATTTT
J: TRBJ2-1; D: TRBD1; size: .; V: TRBV19; CDR3: CASTFRGSSYNEQFF; DNA: TGTGCCAGTACTTTCAGGGGGAGCTCCTACAATGAGCAGTTCTTC
J: TRBJ2-6; D: .; size: .; V: TRBV4-2; CDR3: CASSQGVAGANVLTF; DNA: TGTGCCAGCAGCCAAGGAGTGGCGGGGGCCAACGTCCTGACTTTC
J: TRBJ2-7; D: .; size: .; V: TRBV11-2; CDR3: CASSPFPSQYSYEQYF; DNA: TGTGCCAGCAGCCCATTCCCGAGTCAGTACAGCTACGAGCAGTACTTC
J: TRBJ1-2; D: TRBD1; size: .; V: TRBV6-1; CDR3: CASSGDRVSLNGYTF; DNA: TGTGCCAGCAGTGGTGACAGGGTCTCATTGAATGGCTACACCTTC
J: TRBJ2-7; D: .; size: .; V: TRBV19; CDR3: CASSITGPYEQYF; DNA: TGTGCCAGTAGTATAACAGGCCCCTACGAGCAGTACTTC
J: TRBJ2-4; D: TRBD2; size: .; V: TRBV30; CDR3: CAWSVGGRGLAGVKNIQYF; DNA: TGTGCCTGGAGTGTAGGGGGGAGGGGACTAGCGGGAGTCAAAAACATTCAGTACTTC
J: TRBJ2-7; D: TRBD1; size: .; V: TRBV10-3; CDR3: CATNPSGGFYEQYF; DNA: TGTGCCACGAACCCGTCAGGGGGCTTCTACGAGCAGTACTTC
J: TRBJ1-2; D: .; size: .; V: TRBV11-2; CDR3: CASSLDTMSGYTF; DNA: TGTGCCAGCAGCTTAGACACCATGAGCGGCTACACCTTC
J: TRBJ2-1; D: .; size: .; V: TRBV5-1; CDR3: CASSLAHNSYNEQFF; DNA: TGCGCCAGCAGCTTGGCTCACAACTCCTACAATGAGCAGTTCTTC
J: TRBJ1-5; D: TRBD1; size: .; V: TRBV15; CDR3: CATSSTDRDWVGENQPQHF; DNA: TGTGCCACCAGCAGCACCGACAGGGATTGGGTCGGGGAAAATCAGCCCCAGCATTTT
J: TRBJ2-6; D: .; size: .; V: TRBV5-4; CDR3: CASSLSLVSGANVLTF; DNA: TGTGCCAGCAGCTTGTCTCTAGTCTCTGGGGCCAACGTCCTGACTTTC
J: TRBJ2-5; D: .; size: once; V: TRBV6-6; CDR3: CASSYSGTGTQETQYF; DNA: TGTGCCAGCAGTTACTCAGGAACAGGGACGCAAGAGACCCAGTACTTC
J: TRBJ1-3; D: .; size: .; V: TRBV6-6; CDR3: CASSYSGAKSGNTIYF; DNA: TGTGCCAGCAGTTACTCTGGGGCTAAGTCTGGAAACACCATATATTTT
J: TRBJ1-1; D: .; size: .; V: TRBV11-3; CDR3: CASSLGPNTEAFF; DNA: TGTGCCAGCAGCTTAGGTCCGAACACTGAAGCTTTCTTT
J: TRBJ2-3; D: .; size: .; V: TRBV11-3; CDR3: CASSLTSSSDTQYF; DNA: TGTGCCAGCAGCCTTACTAGCTCCTCCGATACGCAGTATTTT
J: TRBJ2-5; D: .; size: .; V: TRBV7-9; CDR3: CASSGRQRAPETQYF; DNA: TGTGCCAGCAGCGGACGACAGAGGGCCCCAGAGACCCAGTACTTC
J: TRBJ2-3; D: TRBD2; size: .; V: TRBV7-6; CDR3: CASSPGTTTDTQYF; DNA: TGTGCCAGCAGCCCGGGGACTACGACAGATACGCAGTATTTT
J: TRBJ1-5; D: .; size: few; V: TRBV2; CDR3: CASKEGASNQPQHF; DNA: TGTGCCAGCAAGGAAGGGGCGAGCAATCAGCCCCAGCATTTT
J: TRBJ2-1; D: .; size: few; V: TRBV28; CDR3: CASIEPGRGRVEQFF; DNA: TGTGCCAGCATCGAACCGGGCCGGGGGAGAGTAGAGCAGTTCTTC
J: TRBJ2-1; D: TRBD2; size: .; V: TRBV5-4; CDR3: CASSSPLAGDNEQFF; DNA: TGTGCCAGCAGCAGTCCTCTAGCGGGAGATAATGAGCAGTTCTTC
J: TRBJ1-3; D: TRBD1; size: .; V: TRBV27; CDR3: CASSLSERPGQSSGNTIYF; DNA: TGTGCCAGCAGTTTATCAGAGAGACCGGGACAGAGCTCTGGAAACACCATATATTTT
J: TRBJ2-5; D: .; size: .; V: TRBV6-6; CDR3: CASSYAHPGAETQYF; DNA: TGTGCCAGCAGTTACGCCCACCCGGGGGCAGAGACCCAGTACTTC
J: TRBJ2-1; D: TRBD1; size: few; V: TRBV19; CDR3: CASSSEQGATYNEQFF; DNA: TGTGCCAGTAGTAGTGAGCAGGGGGCCACCTACAATGAGCAGTTCTTC
J: TRBJ1-4; D: .; size: .; V: TRBV18; CDR3: CASSPGTENEKLFF; DNA: TGTGCCAGCTCACCGGGGACGGAGAATGAAAAACTGTTTTTT